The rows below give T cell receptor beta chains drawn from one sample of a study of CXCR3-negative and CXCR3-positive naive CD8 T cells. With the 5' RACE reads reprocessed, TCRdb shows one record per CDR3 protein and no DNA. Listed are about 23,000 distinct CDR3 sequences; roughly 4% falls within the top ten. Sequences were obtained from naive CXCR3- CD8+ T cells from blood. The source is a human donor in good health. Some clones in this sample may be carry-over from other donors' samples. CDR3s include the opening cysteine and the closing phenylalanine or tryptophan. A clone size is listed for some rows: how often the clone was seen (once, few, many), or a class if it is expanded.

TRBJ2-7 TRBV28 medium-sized CASSPPITGAGDEQYF
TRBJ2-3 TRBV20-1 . CSAVDRSSGDRDTQYF
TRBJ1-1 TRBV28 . CASSPWTGDTEAFF
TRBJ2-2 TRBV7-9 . CASRNEPGQGYTGELFF
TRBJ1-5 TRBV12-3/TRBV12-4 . CASSSGYGTQPQHF
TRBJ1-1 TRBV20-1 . CSASPLDRNTEAFF
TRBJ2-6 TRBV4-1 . CASSQVRSPELEYVSGANVLTF
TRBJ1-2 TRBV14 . CASSPEGQGYTF
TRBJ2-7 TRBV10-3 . CAISDGGVNEQYF
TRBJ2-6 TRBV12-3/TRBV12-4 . CASSSPERAGGSGANVLTF
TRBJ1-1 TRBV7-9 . CASSLGSEYTEAFF
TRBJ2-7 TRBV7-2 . CASSFYSGVSYEQYF
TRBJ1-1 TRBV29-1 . CSVETDAEAFF
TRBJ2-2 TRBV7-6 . CASSLGGTGRNGELFF
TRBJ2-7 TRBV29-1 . CSVGGVYEQYF
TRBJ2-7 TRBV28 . CASSSPESPYEQYF
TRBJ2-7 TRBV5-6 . CASSSRGLHYEQYF
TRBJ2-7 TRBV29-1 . CSGGEIAYEQYF
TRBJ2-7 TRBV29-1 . CSVRFPISYEQYF
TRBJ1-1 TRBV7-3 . CASSLIRGKNTEAFF
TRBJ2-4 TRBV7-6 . CASSSEGPGDIQYF
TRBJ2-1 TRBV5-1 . CASSFRTVRSSYNEQFF
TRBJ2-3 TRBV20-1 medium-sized CSAREGRGYTDTQYF
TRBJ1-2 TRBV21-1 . CASSQGPRDGGHYGYTF
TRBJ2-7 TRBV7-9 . CASSQSGVREEQYF
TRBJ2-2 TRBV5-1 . CASSGGQGVAGELFF
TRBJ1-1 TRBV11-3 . CASSPGGGLNTEAFF
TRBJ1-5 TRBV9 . CASSVGQGLNQPQHF
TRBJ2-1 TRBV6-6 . CASSYSSGGPLYEQFF
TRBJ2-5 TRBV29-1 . CSVEEGGLETQYF
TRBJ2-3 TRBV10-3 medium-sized CAISGGTSEKDTQYF
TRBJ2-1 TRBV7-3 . CASSLRLAGLYNEQFF
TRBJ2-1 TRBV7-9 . CASSLAFTGQGDNEQFF
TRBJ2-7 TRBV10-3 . CAISVGTSEKYF
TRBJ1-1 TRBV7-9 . CASSAGQGASTEAFF
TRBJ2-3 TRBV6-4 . CASSVQGGGPDTQYF
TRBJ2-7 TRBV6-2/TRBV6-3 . CASSIPPGLTYEQYF
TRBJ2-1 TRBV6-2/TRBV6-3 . CASSYMASNYNEQFF
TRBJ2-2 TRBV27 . CAILAGAGAGELFF
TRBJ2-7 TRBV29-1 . CSAVLVTYEQYF
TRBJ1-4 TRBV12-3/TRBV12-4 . CASSPDGSLATNEKLFF
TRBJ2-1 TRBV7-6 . CASSWTGEAINEQFF
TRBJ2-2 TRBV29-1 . CSVRDSRTGELFF
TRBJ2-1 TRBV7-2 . CASSLTTSGLIYNEQFF
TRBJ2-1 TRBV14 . CASSPLGIETGGFTTYNEQFF
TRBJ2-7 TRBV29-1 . CSVEGSGRASSYEQYF
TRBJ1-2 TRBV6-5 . CASGERTGPYGYTF
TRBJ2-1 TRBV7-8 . CASSADRGQFF
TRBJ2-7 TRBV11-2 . CASRPTSYEQYF
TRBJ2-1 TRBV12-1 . CASSFFGGLPSSYNEQFF
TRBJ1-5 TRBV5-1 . CASSQTGEAYQPQHF
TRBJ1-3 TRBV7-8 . CASSLDRGSNTIYF
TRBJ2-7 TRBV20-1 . CSASSRLAINNEQYF